The 11 T cell receptor beta chains below were found in one sample sequenced in a study of human T cells and chemical hapten exposure. In TCRdb, the RACE reads were re-called with MiXCR into one record per CDR3 protein. This sample yields about 92,000 distinct CDR3 sequences, of which 9.6% are seen a single time; less than 4.5% belongs to the top ten. Stated time point: pre-sensitization, week 0. Treatment: therapeutic diphenylcyclopropenone sensitization with weekly scalp DPC. Sequences were derived from whole blood, sampled in connection with sensitization to the hapten diphenylcyclopropenone (DPC). The receptors originated from a woman in her 40s with alopecia areata. Some clones in this sample may be carry-over from other donors' samples.

In regard to this clonotype: A much larger clonotype is one base distant, so this may be a read error. This chain links TRBV28 with TRBJ1-2; D is uncertain. The germline CDR1 and CDR2 sequences are MDHEN and SYDVKM. V was trimmed by 3 bases and J by 5 bases, leaving 7 bases between them. The CDR3 runs 12 residues. The CDR3 coding sequence is TGTGCCAGCAGTTTCCAGTTTTATGGCTACACCTTC. Translation: CASSFQFYGYTF.

The table lists this clonotype with many counts. The chain links TRBV12-3 or TRBV12-4 to TRBJ1-4, with D tentatively TRBD1 (6 bases). The V and J ends lost 3 bases and 11 bases respectively, with 7 bases between them. There are 11 residues in the CDR3. The CDR3 sequence is CASSLRGKLFF. The CDR3 bases are TGTGCCAGCAGTTTGAGGGGGAAACTGTTTTTT.

J is TRBJ2-1 and V is TRBV3-1; D unresolved. The V end was cut by 10 bases, the J end by 9 bases, with 13 bases between. Germline CDR1 and CDR2: LGHDT and YNNKEL (reference sequence). The CDR3 runs 11 residues. The CDR3 coding sequence is TGTGCCACCTCATCCGGCGGTGAGCAGTTCTTC. Translating gives CATSSGGEQFF.

J is TRBJ2-5 and V is TRBV9, with D perhaps TRBD1 (5 bases). The CDR3 runs 14 residues. V lost 3 bases, J lost 5 bases, and 14 bases lay in between. Germline V gene data show CDR1 as SGDLS and CDR2 as YYNGEE. The CDR3 is CASSATENWETQYF. CDR3 sequence (DNA): TGTGCCAGCAGCGCGACAGAAAATTGGGAGACCCAGTACTTC.

This clonotype was found many times. The chain is built from TRBV29-1 and TRBJ2-7; 7 bases are a match to TRBD1. Germline CDR1 SQVTM, CDR2 ANQGSEA. J gave up 3 bases and V 4 bases, and 0 bases lay outside the gene matches. This CDR3 has 11 residues. In DNA form, the CDR3 reads TGCAGCGTTGGGGACAGCTACGAGCAGTACTTC. It specifies CSVGDSYEQYF.

This clonotype was counted between two and nine times. The rearrangement uses TRBV7-3 and TRBJ2-1; D unclear. Germline V gives CDR1 SGHTA, CDR2 FQGTGA. CDR3 length: 15 residues. Between the trimmed V and J ends, which lost 0 bases and 1 base, there was a span of 7 bases. The chain's CDR3 is CASSLTHSSYNEQFF. CDR3 DNA sequence: TGTGCCAGCAGCTTAACTCACAGTTCCTACAATGAGCAGTTCTTC.

This clonotype was seen at least ten times. The CDR3 protein is CASRQGTNEKLFF. For the CDR3, the DNA is TGTGCCAGCAGACAGGGAACTAATGAAAAACTGTTTTTT. The chain joins TRBV6-5 to TRBJ1-4, with D maybe TRBD1 (6 bases). The V end lost 6 bases, the J end lost 1 base, and 6 bases lay between the germline ends. The CDR3 runs 13 residues. Germline-derived CDR1 and CDR2 are MNHEY and SVGAGI.

The rearrangement links TRBV12-3 or TRBV12-4 to TRBJ2-3; the D gene is possibly TRBD1 (6 bases). The CDR3 consists of 15 residues. The V gene lost 6 bases and the J gene lost 6 bases, with 19 bases spanning the gap. The DNA of the CDR3 is TGTGCCAGCAGCCTACAGGGTCAGGGCCAGGATACGCAGTATTTT. It specifies CASSLQGQGQDTQYF.

This clonotype was detected ten times or more. This sequence joins TRBV11-3 and TRBJ2-7, with TRBD1 matching 7 bases. The CDR3 has 13 amino acids. V lost 5 bases to trimming and J lost 2 bases; unmatched junction nucleotides: 3. Germline CDR1 reads SGHNT; CDR2 reads YENEEA. The CDR3 DNA sequence: TGTGCCAGCAGCATCGGGACAGCCTACGAGCAGTACTTC. This encodes CASSIGTAYEQYF.

V gene TRBV28 combines with J gene TRBJ2-5; a possible D gene is TRBD2 (6 bases). The CDR3 is 13 amino acids. V lost 7 bases to trimming and J lost 3 bases, with 12 bases between them. Germline V gene lookup returns CDR1 MDHEN and CDR2 SYDVKM. In DNA, the CDR3 is TGTGCCAGCACCCAATGGGGGGAAGAGACCCAGTACTTC. Translated: CASTQWGEETQYF.

This clonotype was seen ten or more times. CDR3 sequence: CASSLGGGLNQPQHF. The CDR3 bases are TGTGCCAGCAGCTTGGGTGGGGGGTTGAATCAGCCCCAGCATTTT. The genes are TRBV5-6 and TRBJ1-5; a possible D gene is TRBD1 (5 bases). Per the germline V gene, CDR1 is SGHDT and CDR2 is YYEEEE. The germline V and J ends were trimmed by 0 bases and 4 bases, with 11 bases remaining between them. The CDR3 extends over 15 amino acids.